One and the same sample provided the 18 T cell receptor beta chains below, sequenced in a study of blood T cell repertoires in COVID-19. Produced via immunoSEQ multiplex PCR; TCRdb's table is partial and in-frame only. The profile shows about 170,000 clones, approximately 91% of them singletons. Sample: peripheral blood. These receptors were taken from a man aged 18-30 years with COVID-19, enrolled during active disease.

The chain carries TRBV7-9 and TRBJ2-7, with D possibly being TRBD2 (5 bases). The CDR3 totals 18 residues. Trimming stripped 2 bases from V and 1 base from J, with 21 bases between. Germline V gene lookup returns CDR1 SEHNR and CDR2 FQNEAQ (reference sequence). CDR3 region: CASSLLPGGPDKSYEQYF. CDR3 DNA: TGTGCCAGCAGCTTACTTCCCGGAGGACCTGACAAGTCCTACGAGCAGTACTTC.

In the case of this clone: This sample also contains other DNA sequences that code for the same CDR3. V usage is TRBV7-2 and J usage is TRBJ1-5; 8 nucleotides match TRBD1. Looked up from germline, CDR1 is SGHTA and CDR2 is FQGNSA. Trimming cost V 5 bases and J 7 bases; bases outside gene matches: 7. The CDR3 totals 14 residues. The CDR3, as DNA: TGTGCCAGCAGCCTAACAGGGGGAGGCCAGCCCCAGCATTTT. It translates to CASSLTGGGQPQHF.

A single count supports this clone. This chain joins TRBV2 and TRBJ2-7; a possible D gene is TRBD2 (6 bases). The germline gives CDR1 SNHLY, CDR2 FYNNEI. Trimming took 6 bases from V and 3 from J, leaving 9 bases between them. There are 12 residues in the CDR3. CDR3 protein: CASRGGVYEQYF. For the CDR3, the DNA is TGTGCCAGCAGGGGGGGAGTCTACGAGCAGTACTTC.

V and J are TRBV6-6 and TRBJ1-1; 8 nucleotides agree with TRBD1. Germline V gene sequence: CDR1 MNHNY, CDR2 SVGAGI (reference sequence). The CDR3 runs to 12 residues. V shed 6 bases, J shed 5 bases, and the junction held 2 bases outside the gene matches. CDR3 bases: TGTGCCAGCAGCAACAGGGGGACTGAAGCTTTCTTT. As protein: CASSNRGTEAFF.

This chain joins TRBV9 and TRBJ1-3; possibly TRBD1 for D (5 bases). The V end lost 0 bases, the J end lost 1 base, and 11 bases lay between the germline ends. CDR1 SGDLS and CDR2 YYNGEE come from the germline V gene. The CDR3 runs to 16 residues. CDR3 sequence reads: CASSVARDESGNTIYF. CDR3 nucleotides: TGTGCCAGCAGCGTAGCGCGGGACGAATCTGGAAACACCATATATTTT.

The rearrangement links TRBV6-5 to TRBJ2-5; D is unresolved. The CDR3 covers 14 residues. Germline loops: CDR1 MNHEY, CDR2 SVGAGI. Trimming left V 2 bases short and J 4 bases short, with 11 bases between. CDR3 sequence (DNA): TGTGCCAGCAGTTACGGGTCCTCGGGAGAGACCCAGTACTTC. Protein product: CASSYGSSGETQYF.

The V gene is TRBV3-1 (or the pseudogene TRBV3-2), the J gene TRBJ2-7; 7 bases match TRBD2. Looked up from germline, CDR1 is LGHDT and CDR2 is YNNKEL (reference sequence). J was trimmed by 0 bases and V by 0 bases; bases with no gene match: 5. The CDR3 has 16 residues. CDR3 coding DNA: TGTGCCAGCAGCCAAGATCAGGGCGGGAGCTCCTACGAGCAGTACTTC. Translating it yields CASSQDQGGSSYEQYF.

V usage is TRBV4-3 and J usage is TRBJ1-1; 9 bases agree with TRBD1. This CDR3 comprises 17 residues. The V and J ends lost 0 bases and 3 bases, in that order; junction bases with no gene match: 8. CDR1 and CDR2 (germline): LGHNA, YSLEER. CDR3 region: CASSQDRTGVADTEAFF. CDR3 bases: TGCGCCAGCAGCCAAGATAGGACAGGGGTGGCGGACACTGAAGCTTTCTTT.

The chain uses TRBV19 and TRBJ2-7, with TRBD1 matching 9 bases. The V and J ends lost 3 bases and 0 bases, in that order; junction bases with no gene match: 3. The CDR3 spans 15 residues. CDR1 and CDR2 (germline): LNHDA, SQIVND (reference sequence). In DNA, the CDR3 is TGTGCCAGTAGTATGGGGACAGGGATCTCCTACGAGCAGTACTTC. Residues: CASSMGTGISYEQYF.

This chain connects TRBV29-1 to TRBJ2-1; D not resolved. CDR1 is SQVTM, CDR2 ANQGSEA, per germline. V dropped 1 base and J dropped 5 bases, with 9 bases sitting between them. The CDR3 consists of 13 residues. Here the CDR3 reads CSVEVNRDNEQFF. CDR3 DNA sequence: TGCAGCGTTGAAGTTAATCGGGACAATGAGCAGTTCTTC.

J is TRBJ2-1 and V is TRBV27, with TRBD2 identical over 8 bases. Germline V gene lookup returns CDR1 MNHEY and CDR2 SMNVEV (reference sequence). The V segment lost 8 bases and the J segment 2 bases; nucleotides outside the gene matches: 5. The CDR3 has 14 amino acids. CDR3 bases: TGTGCCAGCTCATCAGCGGGAGCCTACAATGAGCAGTTCTTC. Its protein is CASSSAGAYNEQFF.

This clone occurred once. The CDR3 region has the DNA TGTGCCAGCAGTGAAGCGCTTAGGACTAGCGGGAGTTCCGATGAGCAGTTCTTC. It translates to CASSEALRTSGSSDEQFF. The chain employs TRBV2 and TRBJ2-1, with 13 bases fitting TRBD2. Looked up from germline, CDR1 is SNHLY and CDR2 is FYNNEI. Germline trimming cut 0 bases from V and 8 bases from J; bases unmatched to any gene: 10. The CDR3 sequence is 18 residues long.

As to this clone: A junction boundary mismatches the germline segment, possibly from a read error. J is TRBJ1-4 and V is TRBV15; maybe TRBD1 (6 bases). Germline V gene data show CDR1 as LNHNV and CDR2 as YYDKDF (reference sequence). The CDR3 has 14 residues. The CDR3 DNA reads TGTGCCACCAGCAGAGACAGGGGTTATGAAAAACTGCTTTTT. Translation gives CATSRDRGYEKLLF.

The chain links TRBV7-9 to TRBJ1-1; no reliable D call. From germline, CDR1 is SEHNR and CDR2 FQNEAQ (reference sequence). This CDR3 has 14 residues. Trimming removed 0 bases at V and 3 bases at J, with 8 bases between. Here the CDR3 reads CASSLARVDTEAFF. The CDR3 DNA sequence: TGTGCCAGCAGCTTAGCGAGGGTTGACACTGAAGCTTTCTTT.

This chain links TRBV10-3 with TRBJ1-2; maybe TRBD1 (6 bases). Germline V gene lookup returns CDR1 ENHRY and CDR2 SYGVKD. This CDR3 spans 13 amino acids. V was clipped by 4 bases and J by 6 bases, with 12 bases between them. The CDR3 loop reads CAISVFSGDGYTF. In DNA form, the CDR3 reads TGTGCCATCAGTGTCTTTTCAGGGGATGGCTACACCTTC.

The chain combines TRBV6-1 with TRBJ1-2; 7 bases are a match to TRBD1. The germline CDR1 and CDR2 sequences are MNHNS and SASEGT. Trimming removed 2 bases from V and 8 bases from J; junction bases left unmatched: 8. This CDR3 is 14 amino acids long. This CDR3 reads CASSERGQLRGYTF. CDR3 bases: TGTGCCAGCAGTGAAAGGGGACAGCTCCGGGGCTACACCTTC.

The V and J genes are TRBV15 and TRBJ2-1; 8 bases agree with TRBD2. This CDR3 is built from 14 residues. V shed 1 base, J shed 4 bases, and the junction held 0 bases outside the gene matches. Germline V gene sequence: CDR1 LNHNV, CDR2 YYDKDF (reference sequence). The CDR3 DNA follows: TGTGCCACCAGCAGAGCGGGAGGGTACAATGAGCAGTTCTTC. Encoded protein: CATSRAGGYNEQFF.

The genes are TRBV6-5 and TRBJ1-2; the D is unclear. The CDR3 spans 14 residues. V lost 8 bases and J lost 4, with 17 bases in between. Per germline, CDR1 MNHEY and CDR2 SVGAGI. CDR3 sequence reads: CASWPEGGIYGYTF. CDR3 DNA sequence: TGTGCCAGCTGGCCCGAGGGAGGAATCTATGGCTACACCTTC.